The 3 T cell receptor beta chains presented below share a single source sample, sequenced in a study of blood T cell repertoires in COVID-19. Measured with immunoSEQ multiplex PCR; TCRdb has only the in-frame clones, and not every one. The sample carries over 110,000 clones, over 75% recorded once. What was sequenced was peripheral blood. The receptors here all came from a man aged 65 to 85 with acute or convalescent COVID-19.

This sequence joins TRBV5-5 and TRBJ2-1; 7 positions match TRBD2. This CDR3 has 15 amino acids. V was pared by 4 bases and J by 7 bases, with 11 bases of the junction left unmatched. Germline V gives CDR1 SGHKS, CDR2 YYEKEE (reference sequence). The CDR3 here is CASSPGDGRTNEQFF. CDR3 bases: TGTGCCAGCAGCCCCGGGGACGGGAGGACTAATGAGCAGTTCTTC.

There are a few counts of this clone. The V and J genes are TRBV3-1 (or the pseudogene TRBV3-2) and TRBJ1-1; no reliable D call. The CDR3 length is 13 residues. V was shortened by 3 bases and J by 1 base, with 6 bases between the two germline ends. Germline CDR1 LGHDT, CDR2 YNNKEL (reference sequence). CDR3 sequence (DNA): TGTGCCAGCAGCCACCTCTCGAACACTGAAGCTTTCTTT. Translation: CASSHLSNTEAFF.

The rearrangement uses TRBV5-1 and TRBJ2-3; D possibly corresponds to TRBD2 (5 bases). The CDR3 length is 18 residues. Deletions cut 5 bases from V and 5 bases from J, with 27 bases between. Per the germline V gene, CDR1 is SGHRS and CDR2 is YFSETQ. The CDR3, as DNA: TGCGCCAGCAGTTTTGCGCGGAGGTACCCGTATTTAGAAGATACGCAGTATTTT. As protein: CASSFARRYPYLEDTQYF. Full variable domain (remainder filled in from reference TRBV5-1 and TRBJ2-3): KAGVTQTPRYLIKTRGQQVTLSCSPISGHRSVSWYQQTPGQGLQFLFEYFSETQRNKGNFPGRFSGRQFSNSRSEMNVSTLELGDSALYLCASSFARRYPYLEDTQYFGPGTRLTVL.